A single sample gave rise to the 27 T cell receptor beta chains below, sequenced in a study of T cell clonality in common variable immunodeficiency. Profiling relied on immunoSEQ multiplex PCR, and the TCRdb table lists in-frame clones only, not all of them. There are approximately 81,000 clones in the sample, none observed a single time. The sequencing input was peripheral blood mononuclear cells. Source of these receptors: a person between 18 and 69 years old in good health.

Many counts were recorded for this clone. CDR3: CASSLGGRSEQFF. The sequenced CDR3 bases are TGTGCCAGCAGCTTAGGAGGCAGGAGTGAG. The chain recombines TRBV7-2 with TRBJ2-1; D uncertain. The read is 3 residues too short to cover the CDR3 end, so that end is filled in from the germline J gene. Trimming pared 1 base from V and 9 bases from J, leaving 10 bases between. This CDR3 contains 13 residues. Per germline, CDR1 SGHTA and CDR2 FQGNSA.

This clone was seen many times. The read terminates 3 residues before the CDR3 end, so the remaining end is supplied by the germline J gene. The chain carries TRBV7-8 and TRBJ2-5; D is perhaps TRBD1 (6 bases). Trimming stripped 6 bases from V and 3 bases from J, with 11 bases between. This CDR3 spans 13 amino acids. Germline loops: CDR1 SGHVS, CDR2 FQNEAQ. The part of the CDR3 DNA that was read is TGTGCCAGCAGACCCAGGGGAAAAGAGACC. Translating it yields CASRPRGKET. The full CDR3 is CASRPRGKETQYF.

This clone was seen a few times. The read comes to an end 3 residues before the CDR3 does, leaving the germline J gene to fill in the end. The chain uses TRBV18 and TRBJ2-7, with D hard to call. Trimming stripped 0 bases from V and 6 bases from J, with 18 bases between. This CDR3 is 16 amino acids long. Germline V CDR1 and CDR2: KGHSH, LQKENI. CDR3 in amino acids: CASSPPLVKVPGEQYF. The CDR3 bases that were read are TGTGCCAGCTCACCACCGTTAGTGAAAGTCCCGGGCGAG.

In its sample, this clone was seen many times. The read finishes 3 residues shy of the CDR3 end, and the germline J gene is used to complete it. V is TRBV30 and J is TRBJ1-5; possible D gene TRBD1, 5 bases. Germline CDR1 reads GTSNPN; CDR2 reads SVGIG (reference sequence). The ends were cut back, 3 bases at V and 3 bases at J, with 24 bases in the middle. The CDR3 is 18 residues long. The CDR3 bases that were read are TGTGCCTGGAGGAAAAGGGGAGCTAGTATAAACGTCAATCAGCCC. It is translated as CAWRKRGASINVNQP. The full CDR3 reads CAWRKRGASINVNQPQHF.

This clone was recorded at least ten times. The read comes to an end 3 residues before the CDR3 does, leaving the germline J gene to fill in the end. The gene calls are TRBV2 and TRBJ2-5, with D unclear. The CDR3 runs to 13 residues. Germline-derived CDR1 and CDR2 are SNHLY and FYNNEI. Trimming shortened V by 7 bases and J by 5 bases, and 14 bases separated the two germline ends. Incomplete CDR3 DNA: TGTGCCAGCAATTGGGTCCCGACTGAGACC. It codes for CASNWVPTET. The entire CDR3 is CASNWVPTETQYF.

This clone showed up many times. The CDR3 spells CASSLDPYSHNEQFF. The part of the CDR3 DNA that was read is TGTGCCAGCAGCTTGGACCCCTACTCGCACAATGAG. The chain has TRBV5-4 and TRBJ2-1; no definite D call. The CDR3 goes on 3 residues after the read ends, and that part is filled in from the germline J gene. V lost 0 bases and J 5 bases, leaving 12 bases between the germline ends. The germline V gene encodes CDR1 SGHNT and CDR2 YYREEE (reference sequence). The CDR3 length is 15 residues.

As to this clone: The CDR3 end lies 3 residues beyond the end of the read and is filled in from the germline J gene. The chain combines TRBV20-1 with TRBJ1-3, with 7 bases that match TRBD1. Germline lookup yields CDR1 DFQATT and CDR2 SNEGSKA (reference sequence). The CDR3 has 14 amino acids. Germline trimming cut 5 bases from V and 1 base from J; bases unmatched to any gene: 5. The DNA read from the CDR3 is TGCAGTGCTGAGACAGGGTGGTCTGGAAACACC. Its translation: CSAETGWSGNT. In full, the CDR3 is CSAETGWSGNTIYF.

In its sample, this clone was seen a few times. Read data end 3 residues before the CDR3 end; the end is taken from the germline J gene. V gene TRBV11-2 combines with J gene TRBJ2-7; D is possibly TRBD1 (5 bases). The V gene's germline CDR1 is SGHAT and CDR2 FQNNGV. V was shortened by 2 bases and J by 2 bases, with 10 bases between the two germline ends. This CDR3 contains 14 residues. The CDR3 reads CASSLFQGPYEQYF. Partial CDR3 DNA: TGTGCCAGCAGCTTATTCCAGGGTCCCTACGAG.

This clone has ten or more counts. The DNA read from the CDR3 is TGTGCCAGTAGTATGATGGGGGGCTACGAG. Protein: CASSMMGGYE. The complete CDR3 sequence is CASSMMGGYEQYF. The chain combines TRBV19 with TRBJ2-7, with D possibly matching TRBD2 (6 bases). The read ends 3 residues early relative to the CDR3; the germline J gene fills the gap. V was shortened by 3 bases and J by 3 bases, with 9 bases between the two germline ends. This CDR3 comprises 13 residues. Per the germline V gene, CDR1 is LNHDA and CDR2 is SQIVND (reference sequence).

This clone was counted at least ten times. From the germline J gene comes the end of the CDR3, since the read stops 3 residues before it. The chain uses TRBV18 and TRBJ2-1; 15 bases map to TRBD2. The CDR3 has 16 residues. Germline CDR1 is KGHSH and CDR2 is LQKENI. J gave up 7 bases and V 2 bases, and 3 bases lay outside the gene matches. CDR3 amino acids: CASSPFGTSGGNEQFF. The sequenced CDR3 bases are TGTGCCAGCTCACCATTCGGGACTAGCGGGGGGAATGAG. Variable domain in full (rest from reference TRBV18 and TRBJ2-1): NAGVMQNPRHLVRRRGQEARLRCSPMKGHSHVYWYRQLPEEGLKFMVYLQKENIIDESGMPKERFSAEFPKEGPSILRIQQVVRGDSAAYFCASSPFGTSGGNEQFFGPGTRLTVL.

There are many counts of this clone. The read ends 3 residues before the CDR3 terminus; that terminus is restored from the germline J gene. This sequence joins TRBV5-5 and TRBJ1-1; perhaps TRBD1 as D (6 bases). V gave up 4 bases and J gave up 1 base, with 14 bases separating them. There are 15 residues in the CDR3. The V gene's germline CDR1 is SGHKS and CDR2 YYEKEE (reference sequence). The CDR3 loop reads CASSPSLGQNTEAFF. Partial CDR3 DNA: TGTGCCAGCAGCCCTTCGCTGGGACAGAACACTGAA.

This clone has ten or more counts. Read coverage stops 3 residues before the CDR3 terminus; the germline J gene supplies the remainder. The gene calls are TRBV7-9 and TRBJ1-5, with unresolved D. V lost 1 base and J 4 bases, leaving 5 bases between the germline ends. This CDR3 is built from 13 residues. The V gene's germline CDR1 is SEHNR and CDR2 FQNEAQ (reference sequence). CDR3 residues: CASSLVGNQPQHF. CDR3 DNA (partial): TGTGCCAGCAGCTTAGTAGGGAATCAGCCC.

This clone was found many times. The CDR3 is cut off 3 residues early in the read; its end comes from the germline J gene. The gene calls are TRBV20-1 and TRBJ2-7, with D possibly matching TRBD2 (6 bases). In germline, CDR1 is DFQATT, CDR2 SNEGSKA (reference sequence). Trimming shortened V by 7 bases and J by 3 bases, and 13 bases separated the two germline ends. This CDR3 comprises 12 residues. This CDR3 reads CSVRPGVYEQYF. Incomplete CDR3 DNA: TGCAGTGTCCGTCCGGGGGTCTACGAG.

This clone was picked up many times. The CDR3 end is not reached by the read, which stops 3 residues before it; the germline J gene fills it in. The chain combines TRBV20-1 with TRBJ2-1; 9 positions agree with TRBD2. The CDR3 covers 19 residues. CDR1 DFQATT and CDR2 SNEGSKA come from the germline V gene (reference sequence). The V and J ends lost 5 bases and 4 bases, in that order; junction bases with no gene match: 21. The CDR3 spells CSALLGAGGRHNKYNEQFF. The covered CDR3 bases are TGCAGTGCTCTGCTGGGAGCGGGAGGCCGACACAATAAATACAATGAG.

The part of the CDR3 DNA that was read is TGTGCCAGCAGCCCCCGGGACAGGTCCTCCTACGAG. This encodes CASSPRDRSSYE. The whole CDR3 protein is CASSPRDRSSYEQYF. V usage is TRBV11-2 and J usage is TRBJ2-7; 8 bases line up with TRBD1. The CDR3 is cut off 3 residues early in the read; its end comes from the germline J gene. CDR3 size: 15 residues. The germline CDR1 and CDR2 sequences are SGHAT and FQNNGV. The junction had 6 bases not matched to a gene; V was cut back by 5 bases and J by 0 bases. Based on the CDR3 plus reference TRBV11-2 and TRBJ2-7, the full variable domain is EAGVAQSPRYKIIEKRQSVAFWCNPISGHATLYWYQQILGQGPKLLIQFQNNGVVDDSQLPKDRFSAERLKGVDSTLKIQPAKLEDSAVYLCASSPRDRSSYEQYFGPGTRLTVT.

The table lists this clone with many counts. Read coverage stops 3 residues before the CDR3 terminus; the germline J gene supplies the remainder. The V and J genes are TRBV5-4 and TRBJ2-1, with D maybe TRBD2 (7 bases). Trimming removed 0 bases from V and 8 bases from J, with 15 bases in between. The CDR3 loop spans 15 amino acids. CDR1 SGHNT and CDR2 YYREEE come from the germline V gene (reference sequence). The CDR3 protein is CASSLVVGGADEQFF. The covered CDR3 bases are TGTGCCAGCAGCTTGGTGGTGGGGGGGGCGGATGAG.

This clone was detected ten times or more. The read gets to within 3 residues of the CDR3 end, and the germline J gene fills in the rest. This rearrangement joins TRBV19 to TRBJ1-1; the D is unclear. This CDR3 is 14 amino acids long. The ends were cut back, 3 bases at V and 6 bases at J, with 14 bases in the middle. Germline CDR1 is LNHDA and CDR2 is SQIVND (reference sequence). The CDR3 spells CASSIPGGGSEAFF. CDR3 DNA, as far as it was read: TGTGCCAGTAGTATTCCAGGTGGTGGCTCTGAA.

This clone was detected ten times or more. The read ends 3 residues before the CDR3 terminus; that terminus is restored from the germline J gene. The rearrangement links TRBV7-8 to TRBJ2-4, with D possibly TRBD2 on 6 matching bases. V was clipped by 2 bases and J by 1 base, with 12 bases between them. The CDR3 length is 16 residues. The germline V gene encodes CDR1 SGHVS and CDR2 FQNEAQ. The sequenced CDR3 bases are TGTGCCAGCAGCTTATTTTCCGGAGGGGCCAAAAACATT. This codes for CASSLFSGGAKNI. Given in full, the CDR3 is CASSLFSGGAKNIQYF. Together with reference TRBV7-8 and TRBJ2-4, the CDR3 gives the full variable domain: GAGVSQSPRYKVAKRGQDVALRCDPISGHVSLFWYQQALGQGPEFLTYFQNEAQLDKSGLPSDRFFAERPEGSVSTLKIQRTQQEDSAVYLCASSLFSGGAKNIQYFGAGTRLSVL.

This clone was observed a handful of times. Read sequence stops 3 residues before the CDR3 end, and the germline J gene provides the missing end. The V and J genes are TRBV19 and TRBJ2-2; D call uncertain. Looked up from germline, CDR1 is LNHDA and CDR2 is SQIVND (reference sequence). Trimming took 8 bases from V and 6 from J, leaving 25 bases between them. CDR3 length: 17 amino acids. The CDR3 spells CASGKADFLVYPGELFF. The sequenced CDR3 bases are TGTGCCAGTGGTAAGGCTGACTTTCTGGTGTACCCCGGGGAG.

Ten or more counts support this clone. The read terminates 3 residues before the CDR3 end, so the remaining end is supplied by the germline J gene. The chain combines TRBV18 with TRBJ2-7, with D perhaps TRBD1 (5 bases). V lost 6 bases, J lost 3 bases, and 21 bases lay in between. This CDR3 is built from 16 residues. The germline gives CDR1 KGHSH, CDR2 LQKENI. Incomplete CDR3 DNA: TGTGCCAGCTCCCTTGTTACCCCACAGGCCTACTACGAG. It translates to CASSLVTPQAYYE. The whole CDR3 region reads CASSLVTPQAYYEQYF.

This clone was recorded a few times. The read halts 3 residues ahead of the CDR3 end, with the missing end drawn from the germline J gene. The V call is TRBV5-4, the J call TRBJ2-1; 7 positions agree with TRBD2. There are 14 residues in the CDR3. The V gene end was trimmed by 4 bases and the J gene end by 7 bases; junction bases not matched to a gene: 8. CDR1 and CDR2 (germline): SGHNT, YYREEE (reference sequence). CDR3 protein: CASSRWGGVNEQFF. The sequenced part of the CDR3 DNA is TGTGCCAGCAGCCGGTGGGGGGGAGTTAATGAG.

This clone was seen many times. CDR3 sequence: CATSRRLAGGIEQYF. The CDR3 bases that were read are TGTGCCACCAGCCGGAGACTAGCGGGAGGTATCGAG. The chain joins TRBV15 to TRBJ2-7, with 13 bases lining up with TRBD2. The CDR3 end falls 3 residues outside the read, so it is completed with the germline J gene. The germline gives CDR1 LNHNV, CDR2 YYDKDF (reference sequence). V lost 5 bases to trimming and J lost 6 bases; unmatched junction nucleotides: 7. The CDR3 has 15 amino acids.

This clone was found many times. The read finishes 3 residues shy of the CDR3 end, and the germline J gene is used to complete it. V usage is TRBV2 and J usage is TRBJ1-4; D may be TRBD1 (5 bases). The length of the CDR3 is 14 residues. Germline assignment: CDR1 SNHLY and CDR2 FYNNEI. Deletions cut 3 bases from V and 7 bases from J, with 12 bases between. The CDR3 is CASSEGRGSEKLFF. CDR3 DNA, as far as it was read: TGTGCCAGCAGTGAGGGGAGGGGTTCTGAAAAA.

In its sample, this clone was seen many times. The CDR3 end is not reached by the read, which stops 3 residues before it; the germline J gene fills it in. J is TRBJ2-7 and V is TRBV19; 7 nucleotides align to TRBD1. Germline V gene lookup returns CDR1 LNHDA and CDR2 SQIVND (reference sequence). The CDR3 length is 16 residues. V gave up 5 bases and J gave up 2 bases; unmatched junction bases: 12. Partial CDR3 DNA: TGTGCCAGTAGTCCACTTAGGGGGCGACTCCCCTACGAG. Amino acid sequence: CASSPLRGRLPYE. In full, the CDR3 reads CASSPLRGRLPYEQYF.

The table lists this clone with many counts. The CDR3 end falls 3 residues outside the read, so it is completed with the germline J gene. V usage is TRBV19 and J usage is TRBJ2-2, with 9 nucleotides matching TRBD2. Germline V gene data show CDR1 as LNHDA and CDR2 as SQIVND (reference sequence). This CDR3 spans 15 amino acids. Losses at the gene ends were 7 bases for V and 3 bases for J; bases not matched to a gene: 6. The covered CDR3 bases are TGTGCCAGTATACCCGGGACTAGCCACACCGGGGAG. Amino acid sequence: CASIPGTSHTGE. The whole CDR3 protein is CASIPGTSHTGELFF.

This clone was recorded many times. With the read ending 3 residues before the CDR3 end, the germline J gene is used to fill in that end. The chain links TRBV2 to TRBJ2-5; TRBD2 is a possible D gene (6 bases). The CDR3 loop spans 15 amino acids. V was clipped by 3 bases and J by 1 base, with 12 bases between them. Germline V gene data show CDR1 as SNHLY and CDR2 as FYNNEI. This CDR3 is CASSESGTLQETQYF. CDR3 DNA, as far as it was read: TGTGCCAGCAGTGAGTCCGGGACTCTCCAAGAGACC.

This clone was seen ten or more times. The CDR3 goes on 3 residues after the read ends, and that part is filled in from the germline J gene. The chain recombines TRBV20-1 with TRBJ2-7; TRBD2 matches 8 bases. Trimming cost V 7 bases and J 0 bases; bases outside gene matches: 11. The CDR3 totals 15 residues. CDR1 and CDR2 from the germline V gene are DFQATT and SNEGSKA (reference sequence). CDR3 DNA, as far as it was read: TGCAGTGTCGGGGGCGCTAGCGGGCCCTCCTACGAG. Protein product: CSVGGASGPSYE. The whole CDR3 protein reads CSVGGASGPSYEQYF.